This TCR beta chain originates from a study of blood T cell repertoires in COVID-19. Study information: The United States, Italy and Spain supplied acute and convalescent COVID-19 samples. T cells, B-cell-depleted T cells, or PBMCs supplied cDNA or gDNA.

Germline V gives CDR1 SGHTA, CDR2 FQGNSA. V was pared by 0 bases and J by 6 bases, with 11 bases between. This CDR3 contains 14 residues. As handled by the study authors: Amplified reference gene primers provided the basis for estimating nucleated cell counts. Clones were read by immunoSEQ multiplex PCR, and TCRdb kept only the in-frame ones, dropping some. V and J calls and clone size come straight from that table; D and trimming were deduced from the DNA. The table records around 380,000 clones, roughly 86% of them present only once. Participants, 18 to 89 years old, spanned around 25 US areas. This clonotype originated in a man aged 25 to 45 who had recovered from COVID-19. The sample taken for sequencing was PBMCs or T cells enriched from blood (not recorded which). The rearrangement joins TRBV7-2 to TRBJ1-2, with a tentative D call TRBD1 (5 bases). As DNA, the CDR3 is TGTGCCAGCAGCTTAGCGCAGGGAACCAATGGCTACACCTTC. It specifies CASSLAQGTNGYTF.